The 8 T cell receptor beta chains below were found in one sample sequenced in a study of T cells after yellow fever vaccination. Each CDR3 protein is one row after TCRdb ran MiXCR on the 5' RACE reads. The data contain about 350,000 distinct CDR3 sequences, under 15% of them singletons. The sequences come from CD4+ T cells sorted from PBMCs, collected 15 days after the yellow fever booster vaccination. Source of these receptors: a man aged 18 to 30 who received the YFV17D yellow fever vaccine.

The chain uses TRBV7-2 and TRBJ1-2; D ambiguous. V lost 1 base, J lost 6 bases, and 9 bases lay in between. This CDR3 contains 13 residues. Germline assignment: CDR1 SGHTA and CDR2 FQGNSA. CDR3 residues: CASSLGTTDGYTF. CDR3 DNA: TGTGCCAGCAGCTTAGGTACCACCGATGGCTACACCTTC.

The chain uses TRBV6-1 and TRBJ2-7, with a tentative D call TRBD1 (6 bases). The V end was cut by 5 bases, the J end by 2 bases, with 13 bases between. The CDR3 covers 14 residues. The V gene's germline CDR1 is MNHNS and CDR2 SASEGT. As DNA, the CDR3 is TGTGCCAGCAGTAGGGAGTGGGGGCCCTACGAGCAGTACTTC. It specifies CASSREWGPYEQYF.

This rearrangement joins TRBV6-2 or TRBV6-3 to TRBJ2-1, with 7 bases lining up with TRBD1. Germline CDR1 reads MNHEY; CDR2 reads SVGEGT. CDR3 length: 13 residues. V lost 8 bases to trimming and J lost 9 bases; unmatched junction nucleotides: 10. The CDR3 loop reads CASAPDREFEQFF. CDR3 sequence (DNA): TGTGCCAGCGCTCCCGACAGGGAATTTGAGCAGTTCTTC.

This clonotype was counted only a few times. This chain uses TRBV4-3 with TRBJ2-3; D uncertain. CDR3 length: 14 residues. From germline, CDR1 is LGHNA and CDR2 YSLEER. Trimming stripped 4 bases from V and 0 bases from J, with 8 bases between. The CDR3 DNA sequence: TGCGCCAGCAGCCCTACCGGAAGCACAGATACGCAGTATTTT. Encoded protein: CASSPTGSTDTQYF.

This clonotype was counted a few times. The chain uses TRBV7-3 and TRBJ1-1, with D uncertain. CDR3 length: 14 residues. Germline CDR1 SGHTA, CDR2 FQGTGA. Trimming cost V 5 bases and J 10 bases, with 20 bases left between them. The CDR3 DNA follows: TGTGCCAGCAGCCCGCGTGCCTTTACGTCTAGAGCTTTCTTT. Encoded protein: CASSPRAFTSRAFF.

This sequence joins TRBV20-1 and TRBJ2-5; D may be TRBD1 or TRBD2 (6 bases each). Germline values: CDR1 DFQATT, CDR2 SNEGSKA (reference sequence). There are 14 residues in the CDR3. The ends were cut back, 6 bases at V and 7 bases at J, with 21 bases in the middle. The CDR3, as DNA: TGCAGTGCATTTCGAAGGGGGGAAGACTGGACCCAGTACTTC. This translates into CSAFRRGEDWTQYF.

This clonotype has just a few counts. Here the CDR3 reads CSASRTGGLRNEQFF. CDR3 coding DNA: TGCAGTGCTTCCCGAACGGGGGGGTTGAGGAATGAGCAGTTCTTC. V gene TRBV20-1 combines with J gene TRBJ2-1, with TRBD2 matching over 8 bases. There are 15 residues in the CDR3. V lost 5 bases, J lost 7 bases, and 13 bases stayed unmatched. Germline CDR1 DFQATT, CDR2 SNEGSKA (reference sequence).

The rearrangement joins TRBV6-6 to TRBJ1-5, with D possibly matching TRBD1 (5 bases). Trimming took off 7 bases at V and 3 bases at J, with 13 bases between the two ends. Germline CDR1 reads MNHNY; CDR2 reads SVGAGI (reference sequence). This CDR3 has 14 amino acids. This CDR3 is CASIERGFNQPQHF. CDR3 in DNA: TGTGCCAGCATCGAAAGGGGATTCAATCAGCCCCAGCATTTT.